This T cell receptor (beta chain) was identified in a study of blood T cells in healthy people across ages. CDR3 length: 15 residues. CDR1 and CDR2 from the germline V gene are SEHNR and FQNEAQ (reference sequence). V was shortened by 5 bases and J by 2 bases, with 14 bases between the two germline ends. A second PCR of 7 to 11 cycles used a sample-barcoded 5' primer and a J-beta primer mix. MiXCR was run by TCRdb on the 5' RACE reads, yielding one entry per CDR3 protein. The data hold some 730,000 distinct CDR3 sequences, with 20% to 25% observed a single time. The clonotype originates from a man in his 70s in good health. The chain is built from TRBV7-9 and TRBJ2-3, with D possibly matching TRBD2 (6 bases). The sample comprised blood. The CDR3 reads CASSPPAGLTDTQYF. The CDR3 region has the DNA TGTGCCAGCAGCCCCCCGGCGGGACTCACAGATACGCAGTATTTT.